One sample yielded the 24 T cell receptor beta chains listed below, sequenced in a study of response to subunit inactivated influenza vaccine (dated by TCRdb to between 2018 and 2020). Library creation used RT-PCR. The sequencer listed for this sample is Illumina HiSeq 2500. In-frame beta chains were kept once TCRdb had trimmed the public reads at Q25 with fastp and called clones with MiXCR. Rows are unified per CDR3 protein, each entry keeping the most common DNA and genes. The sample table holds approximately 170,000 distinct CDR3 sequences, of which about 15% were seen once. The ten largest clonotypes hold about 26% of the sample. The sequences come from CD8+ T cells sorted from PBMCs, collected 5 days after vaccination. Source of these receptors: a man in his forties or fifties who received an inactivated influenza vaccine. Donor details come from another sample of the same person, matched by shared clones.

This clonotype was seen ten or more times. The chain has TRBV12-3 or TRBV12-4 and TRBJ2-7; D not resolved. V was shortened by 6 bases and J by 0 bases, with 9 bases between the two germline ends. CDR3 length: 13 residues. In DNA form, the CDR3 reads TGTGCCAGCAGCCCTCGGAGCTCCTACGAGCAGTACTTC. It specifies CASSPRSSYEQYF.

This clonotype has a handful of counts. This sequence joins TRBV3-1 and TRBJ2-1; D may be TRBD1 or TRBD2 (6 bases each). V lost 1 base, J lost 8 bases, and 15 bases lay in between. Germline V gene data show CDR1 as LGHDT and CDR2 as YNNKEL (reference sequence). The CDR3 loop spans 15 amino acids. Written as DNA, the CDR3 is TGTGCCAGCAGCCAAGGGGGGGCCTGGGGCTATGAGCAGTTCTTC. This sequence encodes CASSQGGAWGYEQFF.

Only one count was recorded for this clonotype. The chain couples TRBV28 to TRBJ1-2; D gene ambiguous. CDR1 is MDHEN, CDR2 SYDVKM, per germline. The germline V and J ends were trimmed by 2 bases and 1 base, with 8 bases remaining between them. The CDR3 covers 14 residues. The CDR3 is CASSLIEGNYGYTF. CDR3 nucleotide sequence: TGTGCCAGCAGTTTAATCGAGGGTAACTATGGCTACACCTTC.

The sample holds many counts of this clonotype. The chain is built from TRBV20-1 and TRBJ2-1; TRBD1 might be the D (7 bases). The CDR3 has 16 amino acids. Trimming took 0 bases from V and 0 from J, leaving 12 bases between them. CDR1 and CDR2 from the germline V gene are DFQATT and SNEGSKA (reference sequence). The CDR3 loop reads CSARERRDSSYNEQFF. The DNA of the CDR3 is TGCAGTGCTAGAGAGCGGCGGGACAGCTCCTACAATGAGCAGTTCTTC.

The chain couples TRBV29-1 to TRBJ2-7, with 7 bases that match TRBD1. CDR3 length equals 15 residues. Germline CDR1 SQVTM, CDR2 ANQGSEA. Unmatched junction bases numbered 8, after V lost 1 base and J lost 2 bases. CDR3: CSVEVSDRFTYEQYF. As DNA, the CDR3 is TGCAGCGTTGAAGTCTCGGACAGGTTTACCTACGAGCAGTACTTC.

The chain links TRBV12-3 or TRBV12-4 to TRBJ1-4; TRBD1 matches at 9 bases. The CDR3 covers 15 residues. Trimming cost V 4 bases and J 12 bases; bases outside gene matches: 12. This CDR3 is CASSSPGQGIAELFF. The CDR3 DNA is TGTGCCAGCAGTTCGCCGGGACAGGGAATTGCGGAACTGTTTTTT.

Of note for this clonotype: Possible read error: a much larger clone is one base away. The J gene is TRBJ2-1, the V gene TRBV7-9, with D maybe TRBD2 (6 bases). The CDR3 runs 13 residues. The germline V gene encodes CDR1 SEHNR and CDR2 FQNEAQ (reference sequence). V lost 3 bases, J lost 8 bases, and 11 bases lay in between. In DNA form, the CDR3 reads TGTGCCAGCAGCTTTGGGGGACTGGATGAGCAGTTCTTC. Its protein is CASSFGGLDEQFF.

The rearrangement uses TRBV4-3 and TRBJ1-2; TRBD1 is a possible D gene (6 bases). The CDR3 is 17 residues long. Deletions cut 0 bases from V and 3 bases from J, with 17 bases between. CDR1 LGHNA and CDR2 YSLEER come from the germline V gene. CDR3 sequence reads: CASSQDPGGNLYYGYTF. The CDR3 DNA reads TGCGCCAGCAGCCAAGATCCGGGGGGCAACCTCTACTATGGCTACACCTTC.

This clonotype was observed a handful of times. The V call is TRBV19, the J call TRBJ2-7; D uncertain. V shed 6 bases and J shed 6 bases, with 21 bases lying between them. This CDR3 region has 15 residues. Germline loops: CDR1 LNHDA, CDR2 SQIVND (reference sequence). CDR3 nucleotides: TGTGCCAGTAGCCCAGGACGGAATTTTCTTAGCGAGCAGTACTTC. Translation gives CASSPGRNFLSEQYF.

This clonotype was seen more than once but under ten times. J is TRBJ2-7 and V is TRBV9; D tentatively reads TRBD1 or TRBD2 (5 bases each). V shed 4 bases and J shed 3 bases, with 14 bases lying between them. Germline V lookup: CDR1 SGDLS, CDR2 YYNGEE. The CDR3 is 14 amino acids. The DNA of the CDR3 is TGTGCCAGCAGCAACTGGGACGACGGCTACGAGCAGTACTTC. Protein product: CASSNWDDGYEQYF.

V usage is TRBV7-6 and J usage is TRBJ2-2; a possible D gene is TRBD2 (5 bases). The CDR3 is made up of 15 amino acids. The germline V gene has CDR1 SGHVS and CDR2 FNYEAQ. V was cut by 0 bases and J by 7 bases, with 12 bases left in between. The CDR3 spells CASSLAPRAGGELFF. In nucleotides, the CDR3 is TGTGCCAGCAGCTTAGCGCCGAGGGCCGGCGGGGAGCTGTTTTTT. The whole variable domain, remainder taken from reference TRBV7-6 and TRBJ2-2, is GAGVSQSPRYKVTKRGQDVALRCDPISGHVSLYWYRQALGQGPEFLTYFNYEAQQDKSGLPNDRFSAERPEGSISTLTIQRTEQRDSAMYRCASSLAPRAGGELFFGEGSRLTVL.

This clonotype was detected a few times. The rearrangement links TRBV20-1 to TRBJ2-5; 7 bases agree with TRBD1. The CDR3 length is 13 residues. The junction had 4 bases not matched to a gene; V was cut back by 4 bases and J by 2 bases. Germline V gives CDR1 DFQATT, CDR2 SNEGSKA (reference sequence). The CDR3: CSAKTGFQETQYF. As DNA, the CDR3 is TGCAGTGCTAAGACAGGGTTTCAAGAGACCCAGTACTTC.

The chain recombines TRBV11-2 with TRBJ2-1; 10 bases map to TRBD1. Germline V lookup: CDR1 SGHAT, CDR2 FQNNGV. J was trimmed by 6 bases and V by 3 bases; bases with no gene match: 14. The CDR3 covers 18 residues. DNA of the CDR3: TGTGCCAGCAGCTTGGGATACCTCCGGGACAGGGGTGGCAATGAGCAGTTCTTC. Translating gives CASSLGYLRDRGGNEQFF.

This clonotype was recorded a few times. The chain recombines TRBV7-9 with TRBJ2-7; TRBD2 is a possible D gene (5 bases). Germline-derived CDR1 and CDR2 are SEHNR and FQNEAQ (reference sequence). V was clipped by 3 bases and J by 5 bases, with 11 bases between them. This CDR3 comprises 13 residues. CDR3 protein: CASSFTSGNEQYF. CDR3 bases: TGTGCCAGCAGCTTTACTTCCGGGAACGAGCAGTACTTC. Based on the CDR3 plus reference TRBV7-9 and TRBJ2-7, the full variable domain is DTGVSQNPRHKITKRGQNVTFRCDPISEHNRLYWYRQTLGQGPEFLTYFQNEAQLEKSRLLSDRFSAERPKGSFSTLEIQRTEQGDSAMYLCASSFTSGNEQYFGPGTRLTVT.

The table lists this clonotype with many counts. The chain is built from TRBV4-2 and TRBJ2-2; unclear D gene. The V end was cut by 1 base, the J end by 6 bases, with 9 bases between. The CDR3 spans 14 residues. Germline V CDR1 and CDR2: LGHNA, YNFKEQ. CDR3 sequence: CASSQVGPPGELFF. Here the CDR3 DNA reads TGTGCCAGCAGCCAAGTCGGCCCCCCCGGGGAGCTGTTTTTT.

This clonotype was picked up a small number of times. The rearrangement uses TRBV5-1 and TRBJ2-7, with D tentatively TRBD1 (5 bases). Germline lookup yields CDR1 SGHRS and CDR2 YFSETQ. The V end was cut by 6 bases, the J end by 3 bases, with 10 bases between. The CDR3 contains 12 residues. CDR3 loop: CASTRTRYEQYF. Written as DNA, the CDR3 is TGCGCCAGCACCCGGACACGCTACGAGCAGTACTTC. Supplemented by reference TRBV5-1 and TRBJ2-7, the full variable domain reads KAGVTQTPRYLIKTRGQQVTLSCSPISGHRSVSWYQQTPGQGLQFLFEYFSETQRNKGNFPGRFSGRQFSNSRSEMNVSTLELGDSALYLCASTRTRYEQYFGPGTRLTVT.

This clonotype was counted a few times. This chain connects TRBV7-9 to TRBJ2-1; 10 nucleotides match TRBD2. The J segment lost 6 bases and the V segment lost 6 bases, leaving 8 bases of the junction unmatched. Germline values: CDR1 SEHNR, CDR2 FQNEAQ (reference sequence). The length of the CDR3 is 15 residues. CDR3 sequence reads: CASRHSGRAPNEQFF. The CDR3 DNA sequence: TGTGCCAGCAGACACAGCGGGAGGGCCCCCAATGAGCAGTTCTTC. The full variable domain, completed using reference TRBV7-9 and TRBJ2-1, is DTGVSQNPRHKITKRGQNVTFRCDPISEHNRLYWYRQTLGQGPEFLTYFQNEAQLEKSRLLSDRFSAERPKGSFSTLEIQRTEQGDSAMYLCASRHSGRAPNEQFFGPGTRLTVL.

This clonotype was picked up a small number of times. The chain joins TRBV10-3 to TRBJ2-7, with 7 bases fitting TRBD2. The CDR3 consists of 12 residues. The germline gives CDR1 ENHRY, CDR2 SYGVKD. V gave up 6 bases and J gave up 6 bases; unmatched junction bases: 5. CDR3 bases: TGTGCCATCAGCGGCGGGAGCAGCGAGCAGTACTTC. Translated, it gives CAISGGSSEQYF.

V is TRBV14 and J is TRBJ2-3; TRBD1 matches 10 bases. CDR3 length equals 16 residues. Germline V gives CDR1 SGHDN, CDR2 FVKESK. The V and J ends lost 3 bases and 2 bases, in that order; junction bases with no gene match: 5. CDR3 DNA sequence: TGTGCCAGCAGCCAGAAGACAGGGGGCTACACAGATACGCAGTATTTT. Translation gives CASSQKTGGYTDTQYF.

V is TRBV4-1 and J is TRBJ1-2, with a weak D call TRBD1 (6 bases). V dropped 1 base and J dropped 5 bases, with 11 bases sitting between them. This CDR3 contains 14 residues. Germline assignment: CDR1 MGHRA and CDR2 YSYEKL. The CDR3 sequence is CASSQVTGNYGYTF. The DNA of the CDR3 is TGCGCCAGCAGCCAAGTAACAGGGAATTATGGCTACACCTTC.

The chain uses TRBV7-9 and TRBJ2-5; D gene uncertain. CDR1 SEHNR and CDR2 FQNEAQ come from the germline V gene (reference sequence). The CDR3 sequence is 14 residues long. The V end lost 6 bases, the J end lost 5 bases, and 16 bases lay between the germline ends. CDR3 nucleotides: TGTGCCAGCAGTTCCGTTAGGGCGACGGAGACCCAGTACTTC. As protein: CASSSVRATETQYF.

This clonotype was found many times. V and J are TRBV20-1 and TRBJ2-1, with 9 bases lining up with TRBD2. CDR1 and CDR2 (germline): DFQATT, SNEGSKA (reference sequence). The CDR3 has 14 amino acids. The V and J ends lost 6 bases and 5 bases, in that order; junction bases with no gene match: 8. The chain's CDR3 is CSAMRLAVDNEQFF. CDR3 nucleotide sequence: TGCAGTGCCATGCGACTAGCGGTCGACAATGAGCAGTTCTTC.

This clonotype was observed at least ten times. This rearrangement joins TRBV11-2 to TRBJ1-2; D ambiguous. Germline V CDR1 and CDR2: SGHAT, FQNNGV. Trimming pared 1 base from V and 3 bases from J, leaving 9 bases between. This CDR3 is built from 14 residues. The CDR3 loop is CASSLGVRDYGYTF. The CDR3 bases are TGTGCCAGCAGCTTAGGAGTCAGAGACTATGGCTACACCTTC.

This clonotype turned up a few times. This rearrangement joins TRBV7-6 to TRBJ2-1; 8 nucleotides match TRBD2. Trimming removed 1 base from V and 13 bases from J; junction bases left unmatched: 15. The CDR3 consists of 16 residues. From germline, CDR1 is SGHVS and CDR2 FNYEAQ. In DNA, the CDR3 is TGTGCCAGCAGCTTAGAAGCGGGAGACCGCTTCCCGGAACAGTTCTTC. Encoded protein: CASSLEAGDRFPEQFF.